This TCR beta chain was observed in a study of tumor-infiltrating lymphocytes in primary liver carcinoma. CDR3 length: 15 residues. Trimming took 9 bases from V and 10 from J; bases not matched to a gene: 17. Germline assignment: CDR1 MNHNS and CDR2 SASEGT. Unsorted whole blood supplied the blood RNA, and germline DNA was isolated too. About 3.7 milliliters of peripheral blood were drawn presurgically. Using a constant-region primer together with ProtoScript II reverse transcriptase, TCR beta cDNA was made from 500 to 650 ng of total RNA. Three-round nested multiplex PCR performed with slightly modified ARM-PCR produced the TCR beta libraries. It was with TRBV1-TRBV30 forward primers and a C-beta reverse primer that the first two PCR rounds were run, at about 9 cycles each. TCRdb analysed the multiplex PCR reads with MiXCR anew, one entry per CDR3 protein. The sample yields hundreds of thousands of distinct CDR3 sequences, about 62% seen once.

Sequencing was carried out using peripheral blood. This clonotype originated in a man aged 40-50 years with primary liver carcinoma and hepatitis B virus infection. This sequence joins TRBV6-1 and TRBJ2-3, with 9 bases that match TRBD2. CDR3 nucleotide sequence: TGTGCCAGTCGGGAGAGACTAGCGGTCGAAAGGGCGCAGTATTTT. Protein sequence: CASRERLAVERAQYF.